The entry below describes one T cell receptor (beta chain). The authors' processing: Reference gene primer amplification in the assay estimated nucleated cell counts. Data came from immunoSEQ multiplex PCR; TCRdb stores just in-frame clones and leaves some out. V, J and clone size were drawn from that table, and D and trimming were deduced from the DNA. This sample yields about 94,000 clones, of which around three quarters are seen a single time; 15% to 20% belongs to the top ten. Trimming removed 6 bases at V and 3 bases at J, with 21 bases between. Germline V CDR1 and CDR2: SGHRS, YFSETQ. The CDR3 extends over 16 amino acids. This sample was taken from a study of blood T cell repertoires in COVID-19. Study-wide background: Acute-phase and convalescent COVID-19 samples originated in the United States, Italy and Spain. Nucleic acid was either cDNA or gDNA, and it came from T cells, B-cell-depleted T cells, or PBMCs.

The chain carries TRBV5-1 and TRBJ1-1, with D possibly matching TRBD1 (6 bases). The clonotype was recovered from a woman older than 75 with acute or convalescent COVID-19. Sequenced input: peripheral blood. CDR3 region: CASNPRGGRGDTEAFF. As DNA, the CDR3 is TGCGCCAGCAACCCGAGGGGGGGCCGGGGAGACACTGAAGCTTTCTTT.